This entry lists 26 T cell receptor beta chains sequenced from one sample in a study of CD8 T cells in Susac syndrome. Random hexamers were used to reverse transcribe an amount of roughly 0.5 to 1 ug RNA. From the immunoSEQ multiplex PCR reads, TCRdb called clonotypes with MiXCR, one entry per CDR3 protein. The sample consists of more than 110,000 distinct CDR3 sequences, about 95% of them appearing once. The sequencing input was CD4+ T cells from PBMCs. These receptors were taken from a human donor with Susac syndrome.

This chain joins TRBV7-9 and TRBJ2-7, with D uncertain. The length of the CDR3 is 14 residues. With 5 bases removed from V and 0 bases from J, the gap between germline ends came to 11 bases. The germline CDR1 and CDR2 sequences are SEHNR and FQNEAQ (reference sequence). CDR3: CASSRSPSSYEQYF. In nucleotides, the CDR3 is TGTGCCAGCAGCAGGTCTCCGAGCTCCTACGAGCAGTACTTC.

The V call is TRBV12-3 or TRBV12-4, the J call TRBJ2-7, with D unclear. The CDR3 spans 14 residues. V was shortened by 5 bases and J by 2 bases, with 13 bases between the two germline ends. CDR3 region: CASSPRTDTYEQYF. Written as DNA, the CDR3 is TGTGCCAGCAGTCCTAGGACGGATACCTACGAGCAGTACTTC.

V usage is TRBV7-2 and J usage is TRBJ2-7, with D uncertain. V was clipped by 2 bases and J by 0 bases, with 8 bases between them. Germline lookup yields CDR1 SGHTA and CDR2 FQGNSA. The CDR3 loop spans 14 amino acids. CDR3 in DNA: TGTGCCAGCAGCTTAAATGGCCTCTCCTACGAGCAGTACTTC. Residues: CASSLNGLSYEQYF.

This clonotype was picked up one time. The V and J genes are TRBV3-1 and TRBJ1-1; D is ambiguous. The CDR3 has 16 amino acids. The germline CDR1 and CDR2 sequences are LGHDT and YNNKEL (reference sequence). Deletions cut 1 base from V and 4 bases from J, with 16 bases between. This chain's CDR3 is CASSQGAGTKGTEAFF. The CDR3 DNA is TGTGCCAGCAGCCAAGGGGCAGGCACCAAGGGCACTGAAGCTTTCTTT.

The V and J genes are TRBV20-1 and TRBJ2-7, with D maybe TRBD2 (6 bases). V was clipped by 2 bases and J by 3 bases, with 17 bases between them. Germline CDR1 and CDR2: DFQATT and SNEGSKA (reference sequence). This CDR3 has 15 amino acids. The CDR3 is CSARPGEDMNYEQYF. The CDR3 region has the DNA TGCAGTGCTAGACCTGGGGAGGACATGAACTACGAGCAGTACTTC.

The chain couples TRBV18 to TRBJ2-7; D uncertain. The germline V gene encodes CDR1 KGHSH and CDR2 LQKENI. This CDR3 region has 13 residues. V was cut by 3 bases and J by 7 bases, with 13 bases left in between. Here the CDR3 reads CASSPFTPLEQYF. The CDR3 DNA follows: TGTGCCAGCTCACCCTTCACCCCTCTAGAGCAGTACTTC.

This chain connects TRBV10-3 to TRBJ2-5; D unresolved. The CDR3 consists of 13 residues. Germline V lookup: CDR1 ENHRY, CDR2 SYGVKD. With 3 bases removed from V and 4 bases from J, the gap between germline ends came to 9 bases. CDR3 sequence: CAISDSLIETQYF. The CDR3 DNA reads TGTGCCATCAGTGACTCACTTATAGAGACCCAGTACTTC.

The rearrangement joins TRBV20-1 to TRBJ1-5; 9 bases are shared with TRBD1. This CDR3 is built from 13 residues. Looked up from germline, CDR1 is DFQATT and CDR2 is SNEGSKA (reference sequence). Germline trimming cut 1 base from V and 12 bases from J; bases unmatched to any gene: 7. The CDR3 nucleotides read TGCAGTGCTAGAGGACAGGGGGGCCCCCACCAGCATTTT. Translating it yields CSARGQGGPHQHF.

This clonotype showed up just once. V is TRBV19 and J is TRBJ2-1; D is unclear. The V gene lost 5 bases and the J gene lost 7 bases, with 9 bases spanning the gap. The CDR3 length is 12 residues. In germline, CDR1 is LNHDA, CDR2 SQIVND (reference sequence). CDR3 in DNA: TGTGCCAGTAGTCCAGACAAGAATGAGCAGTTCTTC. Its protein product is CASSPDKNEQFF.

This clonotype appeared once. The rearrangement joins TRBV20-1 to TRBJ2-5, with TRBD1 as a possible D gene (6 bases). CDR1 and CDR2 (germline): DFQATT, SNEGSKA (reference sequence). Trimming stripped 5 bases from V and 5 bases from J, with 9 bases between. The CDR3 has 11 residues. This CDR3 is CSAWDIETQYF. CDR3 DNA sequence: TGCAGTGCTTGGGACATCGAGACCCAGTACTTC.

This rearrangement joins TRBV12-3 or TRBV12-4 to TRBJ1-2; tentatively, D is TRBD1 (5 bases). The CDR3 contains 14 residues. The V and J ends lost 5 bases and 8 bases respectively, with 18 bases between them. The CDR3 nucleotides read TGTGCCAGCAGTCGCGGGGGTGACTTCGAAGGCTACACCTTC. It translates to CASSRGGDFEGYTF.

Notes on this clonotype: A junction end diverges from the germline sequence, so it may reflect a read error. The genes are TRBV20-1 and TRBJ1-1; 7 nucleotides align to TRBD1. CDR1 is DFQATT, CDR2 SNEGSKA, per germline (reference sequence). The CDR3 is made up of 13 amino acids. The CDR3 reads CSARGTANTEAFF. Here the CDR3 DNA reads TGCAGTGCCAGAGGGACAGCGAACACTGAAGCTTTCTTT.

The V gene is TRBV29-1, the J gene TRBJ2-1, with 10 bases matching TRBD2. V trimming: 0 bases; J trimming: 9 bases; junction bases outside the gene matches: 11. The germline V gene encodes CDR1 SQVTM and CDR2 ANQGSEA. This CDR3 spans 16 amino acids. CDR3 bases: TGCAGCGTTGAAGATCTAGCTAGCGGGAGTGGTATTGAGCAGTTCTTC. As protein: CSVEDLASGSGIEQFF.

The CDR3 DNA reads TGTGCCTGGAGCCTCCCCTATGGCTACACCTTC. Amino acid sequence: CAWSLPYGYTF. The rearrangement links TRBV30 to TRBJ1-2; D unresolved. CDR1 and CDR2 (germline): GTSNPN, SVGIG (reference sequence). This CDR3 spans 11 amino acids. V lost 3 bases and J 4 bases, leaving 6 bases between the germline ends.

The rearrangement joins TRBV20-1 to TRBJ2-1; 11 bases map to TRBD2. Trimming took 6 bases from V and 3 from J; bases not matched to a gene: 4. The CDR3 totals 14 residues. Germline V gene sequence: CDR1 DFQATT, CDR2 SNEGSKA (reference sequence). CDR3 loop: CSAISGRGYNEQFF. CDR3 nucleotide sequence: TGCAGTGCAATTAGCGGGAGGGGCTACAATGAGCAGTTCTTC.

The chain carries TRBV7-9 and TRBJ2-7, with D uncertain. Trimming shortened V by 5 bases and J by 2 bases, and 22 bases separated the two germline ends. This CDR3 has 17 amino acids. Germline CDR1 is SEHNR and CDR2 is FQNEAQ (reference sequence). The CDR3 DNA is TGTGCCAGCAGCGCCGGAATCCGCTGGGCTAAAACCTACGAGCAGTACTTC. It yields the protein CASSAGIRWAKTYEQYF.

In DNA, the CDR3 is TGTGCCAGCAGCTTGGCTCGCGAGCAGTACTTC. This sequence encodes CASSLAREQYF. The chain uses TRBV5-4 and TRBJ2-7; D unresolved. Deletions cut 0 bases from V and 6 bases from J, with 4 bases between. This CDR3 is built from 11 residues. Germline V gives CDR1 SGHNT, CDR2 YYREEE (reference sequence).

The rearrangement links TRBV7-9 to TRBJ2-5; the D is unclear. Deletions cut 3 bases from V and 3 bases from J, with 8 bases between. The CDR3 covers 13 residues. Germline V gene sequence: CDR1 SEHNR, CDR2 FQNEAQ (reference sequence). The CDR3 reads CASSLQTKETQYF. The CDR3 DNA sequence: TGTGCCAGCAGCTTGCAAACGAAAGAGACCCAGTACTTC. Full variable domain (rest looked up from reference TRBV7-9 and TRBJ2-5): DTGVSQNPRHKITKRGQNVTFRCDPISEHNRLYWYRQTLGQGPEFLTYFQNEAQLEKSRLLSDRFSAERPKGSFSTLEIQRTEQGDSAMYLCASSLQTKETQYFGPGTRLLVL.

CDR3 sequence reads: CAWTGLNYGYTF. CDR3 DNA: TGTGCCTGGACCGGTCTTAACTATGGCTACACCTTC. The rearrangement joins TRBV30 to TRBJ1-2; D is unclear. The CDR3 is 12 residues long. V was cut by 4 bases and J by 1 base, with 7 bases left in between. Germline values: CDR1 GTSNPN, CDR2 SVGIG (reference sequence).

The chain is built from TRBV12-3 or TRBV12-4 and TRBJ1-3; 10 bases line up with TRBD1. CDR3 length: 14 amino acids. After removal of 6 bases from V and 6 bases from J, the junction contained 5 bases not matched to a gene. The CDR3 sequence: CASRPGTGVNTIYF. Written as DNA, the CDR3 is TGTGCCAGCAGACCGGGGACAGGGGTAAACACCATATATTTT.

The V gene is TRBV2, the J gene TRBJ1-6, with TRBD1 as a possible D gene (6 bases). V was pared by 5 bases and J by 7 bases, with 15 bases between. CDR3 size: 15 residues. CDR1 and CDR2 from the germline V gene are SNHLY and FYNNEI. This chain's CDR3 is CASSSTQGENSPLHF. CDR3 bases: TGTGCCAGCAGTTCCACACAGGGAGAAAATTCACCCCTCCACTTT.

V and J are TRBV18 and TRBJ2-6, with D unresolved. V lost 3 bases, J lost 0 bases, and 3 bases lay in between. The CDR3 consists of 14 residues. In germline, CDR1 is KGHSH, CDR2 LQKENI. The CDR3 is CASSPISGANVLTF. The DNA for the CDR3 is TGTGCCAGCTCACCGATCTCTGGGGCCAACGTCCTGACTTTC.

The J gene is TRBJ1-1, the V gene TRBV30, with 7 nucleotides matching TRBD1. Trimming at V came to 3 bases and at J to 4 bases, leaving 5 bases not matched to a gene. CDR3 length equals 13 residues. Looked up from germline, CDR1 is GTSNPN and CDR2 is SVGIG (reference sequence). In nucleotides, the CDR3 is TGTGCCTGGAGAACAGGGGTCGGCACTGAAGCTTTCTTT. Its translation: CAWRTGVGTEAFF.

The rearrangement uses TRBV30 and TRBJ2-7; 11 bases line up with TRBD2. J gave up 0 bases and V 5 bases, and 6 bases lay outside the gene matches. The CDR3 totals 15 residues. CDR1 is GTSNPN, CDR2 SVGIG, per germline (reference sequence). As DNA, the CDR3 is TGTGCCTGGGCCACTAGCGGGAGAACCTCCTACGAGCAGTACTTC. It is translated as CAWATSGRTSYEQYF.

The chain employs TRBV7-2 and TRBJ2-4; a possible D gene is TRBD2 (5 bases). The CDR3 is 15 amino acids. Germline V gene lookup returns CDR1 SGHTA and CDR2 FQGNSA. The V and J ends lost 1 base and 10 bases respectively, with 17 bases between them. CDR3 nucleotide sequence: TGTGCCAGCAGCTTAGATCACGGCTCCAGAGGGATTCAGTACTTC. This codes for CASSLDHGSRGIQYF.

The chain employs TRBV30 and TRBJ2-7; 8 bases match TRBD1. V dropped 5 bases and J dropped 1; count of bases not matched to a gene: 4. This CDR3 is built from 13 residues. Germline loops: CDR1 GTSNPN, CDR2 SVGIG (reference sequence). CDR3 residues: CAWGTGYSYEQYF. Here the CDR3 DNA reads TGTGCCTGGGGGACAGGTTATTCCTACGAGCAGTACTTC. Using reference TRBV30 and TRBJ2-7 for the parts outside the CDR3, the full variable domain is SQTIHQWPATLVQPVGSPLSLECTVEGTSNPNLYWYRQAAGRGLQLLFYSVGIGQISSEVPQNLSASRPQDRQFILSSKKLLLSDSGFYLCAWGTGYSYEQYFGPGTRLTVT.